This T cell receptor (beta chain) was identified during a study of shared clonotypes between healthy human individuals. This CDR3 has 14 residues. Trimming left V 4 bases short and J 2 bases short, with 12 bases between. Per the germline V gene, CDR1 is LNHNV and CDR2 is YYDKDF (reference sequence). Some clones are missing from TCRdb's copy, which holds only in-frame ones; the method was immunoSEQ multiplex PCR. The sample gives hundreds of thousands of clones, around 79% of which show up once; under 15% is in the top ten. V gene TRBV15 combines with J gene TRBJ2-7; D gene unclear. This TCR was recovered from a woman aged 40 to 50 in good health. Some clones in this sample may be carry-over from other donors' samples. The source material was PBMCs. The CDR3 DNA follows: TGTGCCACCAGCAATTTTTATAAGCCCTACGAGCAGTACTTC. It codes for CATSNFYKPYEQYF.